The 22 T cell receptor beta chains listed next were all sequenced from one sample in a study of T-cell reconstitution after alpha-beta-depleted transplantation in children. Library preparation (for TCRbeta) was performed with unique molecular identifiers. MiXCR was run by TCRdb on the PCR reads, yielding one entry per CDR3 protein. The sample shows 200,000 to 250,000 distinct CDR3 sequences, approximately 9.5% of them seen only once. The starting material was PBMCs from the stem cell graft donor, obtained from the stem cell graft. These receptors originate from a human donor who donated a stem cell graft to a child with acute lymphoblastic leukemia.

This clonotype was observed at least ten times. This chain joins TRBV20-1 and TRBJ2-3; D is tentatively TRBD1 or TRBD2 (6 bases each). The CDR3 is made up of 15 amino acids. Germline V CDR1 and CDR2: DFQATT, SNEGSKA (reference sequence). V shed 6 bases and J shed 5 bases, with 21 bases lying between them. CDR3 sequence reads: CSAPGVGGEVDTQYF. The CDR3 region has the DNA TGCAGTGCCCCCGGGGTGGGGGGCGAGGTAGATACGCAGTATTTT.

This clonotype turned up a few times. This chain joins TRBV7-8 and TRBJ1-4, with a tentative D call TRBD1 (6 bases). Germline V gives CDR1 SGHVS, CDR2 FQNEAQ. This CDR3 spans 15 amino acids. V gave up 6 bases and J gave up 8 bases, with 19 bases separating them. The CDR3 reads CASSTNSGGIEKLFF. In nucleotides, the CDR3 is TGTGCCAGCAGTACCAACAGCGGGGGCATCGAAAAACTGTTTTTT.

This clonotype was counted once. The chain uses TRBV27 and TRBJ2-7; perhaps TRBD1 as D (6 bases). Germline CDR1 is MNHEY and CDR2 is SMNVEV (reference sequence). The V gene lost 5 bases and the J gene lost 0 bases, with 14 bases spanning the gap. This CDR3 is built from 15 residues. The CDR3 is CASSINRDYSYEQYF. The CDR3 DNA sequence: TGTGCCAGCAGTATCAACAGGGATTACTCCTACGAGCAGTACTTC.

The table lists this clonotype with a few counts. The chain carries TRBV20-1 and TRBJ1-1, with D unresolved. Trimming cost V 6 bases and J 3 bases, with 8 bases left between them. From germline, CDR1 is DFQATT and CDR2 SNEGSKA (reference sequence). This CDR3 has 11 residues. CDR3 sequence (DNA): TGCAGTGCACCAATAGACACTGAAGCTTTCTTT. Residues: CSAPIDTEAFF.

This clonotype was observed a few times. The chain is built from TRBV6-5 and TRBJ2-1; TRBD2 might be the D (6 bases). The CDR3 is 18 residues long. Germline CDR1 MNHEY, CDR2 SVGAGI. V shed 2 bases and J shed 7 bases, with 24 bases lying between them. The CDR3 nucleotides are TGTGCCAGCAGTTACGCTACACCCGGGACTTATGGGGGAAATGAGCAGTTCTTC. It translates to CASSYATPGTYGGNEQFF.

The table lists this clonotype with a few counts. CDR3 bases: TGCGCCAGCAGCGTGGAGGGACAGGTCACCTACAATGAGCAGTTCTTC. The encoded protein is CASSVEGQVTYNEQFF. The chain recombines TRBV5-1 with TRBJ2-1; 8 bases map to TRBD1. The junction had 8 bases not matched to a gene; V was cut back by 4 bases and J by 2 bases. The CDR3 contains 16 residues. CDR1 and CDR2 from the germline V gene are SGHRS and YFSETQ. Full variable domain (rest looked up from reference TRBV5-1 and TRBJ2-1): KAGVTQTPRYLIKTRGQQVTLSCSPISGHRSVSWYQQTPGQGLQFLFEYFSETQRNKGNFPGRFSGRQFSNSRSEMNVSTLELGDSALYLCASSVEGQVTYNEQFFGPGTRLTVL.

This clonotype has only a few counts. The chain has TRBV12-3 or TRBV12-4 and TRBJ2-5; TRBD2 agrees at 7 bases. This CDR3 contains 11 residues. V gave up 5 bases and J gave up 9 bases; unmatched junction bases: 3. The CDR3 loop is CASSHRGAQYF. CDR3 in DNA: TGTGCCAGCAGTCATCGGGGGGCCCAGTACTTC.

In this sample, this clonotype turned up a few times. The chain employs TRBV7-2 and TRBJ2-1; D is perhaps TRBD2 (6 bases). The CDR3 covers 13 residues. The germline V and J ends were trimmed by 3 bases and 6 bases, with 9 bases remaining between them. Germline assignment: CDR1 SGHTA and CDR2 FQGNSA. Here the CDR3 DNA reads TGTGCCAGCAGCTTGAGGAGGGCCAATGAGCAGTTCTTC. This encodes CASSLRRANEQFF.

This clonotype was picked up a small number of times. The chain is built from TRBV7-8 and TRBJ2-7; 9 bases align to TRBD1. Per the germline V gene, CDR1 is SGHVS and CDR2 is FQNEAQ. The CDR3 runs to 15 residues. V lost 4 bases, J lost 6 bases, and 10 bases stayed unmatched. CDR3 protein: CASSSPGQGPREQYF. As DNA, the CDR3 is TGTGCCAGCAGCTCCCCGGGACAGGGCCCTCGCGAGCAGTACTTC.

This clonotype was observed a few times. The genes are TRBV4-3 and TRBJ1-5; D uncertain. CDR3 length: 14 amino acids. V gave up 0 bases and J gave up 3 bases, with 6 bases separating them. CDR1 is LGHNA, CDR2 YSLEER, per germline. The CDR3 is CASSQDPINQPQHF. In DNA form, the CDR3 reads TGCGCCAGCAGCCAAGATCCCATCAATCAGCCCCAGCATTTT.

The rearrangement links TRBV12-3 or TRBV12-4 to TRBJ1-1, with 7 bases identical to TRBD1. This CDR3 has 14 residues. V shed 4 bases and J 1 base; nucleotides not matched to a gene: 3. CDR3 DNA: TGTGCCAGCAGTTCCAGACAGGGGAACACTGAAGCTTTCTTT. Amino acid sequence: CASSSRQGNTEAFF.

This clonotype occurred many times. V gene TRBV5-1 combines with J gene TRBJ2-5; 8 positions match TRBD2. Germline-derived CDR1 and CDR2 are SGHRS and YFSETQ. V dropped 1 base and J dropped 1; count of bases not matched to a gene: 6. The CDR3 consists of 16 residues. CDR3 protein: CASSLLSGGVQETQYF. In DNA form, the CDR3 reads TGCGCCAGCAGCTTGCTAAGCGGGGGAGTCCAAGAGACCCAGTACTTC.

There are many counts of this clonotype. This rearrangement joins TRBV27 to TRBJ1-2, with D perhaps TRBD1 (5 bases). This CDR3 is built from 14 residues. Germline assignment: CDR1 MNHEY and CDR2 SMNVEV (reference sequence). With 5 bases removed from V and 3 bases from J, the gap between germline ends came to 13 bases. CDR3 amino acids: CASSPPQGDYGYTF. CDR3 nucleotides: TGTGCCAGCAGTCCGCCCCAAGGGGACTATGGCTACACCTTC.

This clonotype was seen many times. V gene TRBV4-3 combines with J gene TRBJ2-3; TRBD2 aligns across 12 bases. The germline V gene has CDR1 LGHNA and CDR2 YSLEER. With V trimmed by 0 bases and J by 2 bases, 6 bases remained unmatched. CDR3 length: 18 amino acids. The CDR3 region is CASSQETGTSGSTDTQYF. The DNA for the CDR3 is TGCGCCAGCAGCCAAGAGACCGGGACTAGCGGGTCCACAGATACGCAGTATTTT.

The rearrangement uses TRBV18 and TRBJ2-5; D is unclear. CDR3 length: 15 residues. Germline loops: CDR1 KGHSH, CDR2 LQKENI. V shed 3 bases and J shed 1 base, with 12 bases lying between them. The CDR3 loop is CASSPPEAAQETQYF. CDR3 sequence (DNA): TGTGCCAGCTCACCTCCCGAGGCAGCCCAAGAGACCCAGTACTTC.

With respect to this clonotype: A read error may be the cause here, since a much bigger clone is one base away. This chain uses TRBV12-3 or TRBV12-4 with TRBJ2-6, with 8 nucleotides matching TRBD1. The CDR3 runs 18 residues. The CDR3 reads CTSSPRDRSYSGANVLTF. CDR3 DNA: TGTACCAGCAGTCCCCGGGACAGGAGCTACTCTGGGGCCAACGTCCTGACTTTC.

This sequence joins TRBV25-1 and TRBJ1-6; TRBD1 matches at 9 bases. The CDR3 covers 17 residues. The V gene's germline CDR1 is MGHDK and CDR2 SYGVNS. The V and J ends lost 6 bases and 9 bases, in that order; junction bases with no gene match: 15. The CDR3 reads CASSGTGSYMISSPLHF. The DNA of the CDR3 is TGTGCCAGCAGCGGGACAGGGAGTTATATGATCTCTTCACCCCTCCACTTT. The variable domain in full, completed from reference TRBV25-1 and TRBJ1-6, reads EADIYQTPRYLVIGTGKKITLECSQTMGHDKMYWYQQDPGMELHLIHYSYGVNSTEKGDLSSESTVSRIRTEHFPLTLESARPSHTSQYLCASSGTGSYMISSPLHFGNGTRLTVT.

This clonotype was found many times. The gene calls are TRBV20-1 and TRBJ2-5, with 10 bases matching TRBD2. Germline CDR1 DFQATT, CDR2 SNEGSKA (reference sequence). V gave up 1 base and J gave up 3 bases; unmatched junction bases: 5. CDR3 length: 15 amino acids. The CDR3: CSARAVAGGKETQYF. CDR3 DNA sequence: TGCAGTGCTAGAGCGGTAGCGGGGGGCAAAGAGACCCAGTACTTC.

This clonotype has more than one count but fewer than ten. V gene TRBV20-1 combines with J gene TRBJ2-7; weak D call: TRBD2 (5 bases). The germline V gene encodes CDR1 DFQATT and CDR2 SNEGSKA (reference sequence). Trimming took 3 bases from V and 1 from J, leaving 16 bases between them. The CDR3 is made up of 15 amino acids. The CDR3 sequence is CSASKRRSSSYEQYF. Here the CDR3 DNA reads TGCAGTGCTAGTAAGCGGAGAAGCTCTTCCTACGAGCAGTACTTC.

This clonotype was counted a few times. This chain links TRBV3-1 with TRBJ1-5; D gene ambiguous. With 0 bases removed from V and 3 bases from J, the gap between germline ends came to 6 bases. This CDR3 spans 14 amino acids. Germline V gene lookup returns CDR1 LGHDT and CDR2 YNNKEL (reference sequence). The CDR3 loop is CASSQDSHNQPQHF. The CDR3 coding sequence is TGTGCCAGCAGCCAAGATTCCCACAATCAGCCCCAGCATTTT.

This clonotype has a single count. This chain connects TRBV18 to TRBJ1-2; 7 bases line up with TRBD1. Germline V CDR1 and CDR2: KGHSH, LQKENI. The CDR3 is made up of 15 amino acids. V dropped 1 base and J dropped 8; count of bases not matched to a gene: 10. The CDR3 coding sequence is TGTGCCAGCTCACCACTGGGGACAGTCCCTGGGGGCTACACCTTC. This encodes CASSPLGTVPGGYTF.

This clonotype occurred many times. The chain uses TRBV12-3 or TRBV12-4 and TRBJ2-3; D may be TRBD1 (5 bases). CDR3 size: 15 residues. V was trimmed by 1 base and J by 0 bases, leaving 8 bases between them. The CDR3 nucleotides are TGTGCCAGCAGTTTAGGGGGCTTGAGCACAGATACGCAGTATTTT. Its protein product is CASSLGGLSTDTQYF.